This TCR beta chain appears in the sequencing data of a study of T cell responses to AZD1222 COVID-19 vaccine. Study-wide findings and caveats: Dominant at 160-218 and 743-854, vaccine-associated CD4 TCRs also spanned spike. Most donors were white British and more were female, and clonal diversity was possibly underestimated.

Of note for this clone: The antigen is undetermined.

Method: immunoSEQ multiplex PCR; TCRdb's copy keeps in-frame clones and lacks some. This table has around 100,000 clones, approximately 90% appearing once. J was trimmed by 1 base and V by 3 bases; bases with no gene match: 3. CDR1 SEHNR and CDR2 FQNEAQ come from the germline V gene (reference sequence). This CDR3 spans 15 amino acids. This sequence was found in an adult in good health. J is TRBJ1-5 and V is TRBV7-9; TRBD1 aligns across 7 bases. The source material was peripheral blood, sampled on day 0 of AZD1222 vaccination. The chain's CDR3 is CASSFGTASNQPQHF. The CDR3 DNA is TGTGCCAGCAGCTTTGGGACAGCCAGCAATCAGCCCCAGCATTTT.